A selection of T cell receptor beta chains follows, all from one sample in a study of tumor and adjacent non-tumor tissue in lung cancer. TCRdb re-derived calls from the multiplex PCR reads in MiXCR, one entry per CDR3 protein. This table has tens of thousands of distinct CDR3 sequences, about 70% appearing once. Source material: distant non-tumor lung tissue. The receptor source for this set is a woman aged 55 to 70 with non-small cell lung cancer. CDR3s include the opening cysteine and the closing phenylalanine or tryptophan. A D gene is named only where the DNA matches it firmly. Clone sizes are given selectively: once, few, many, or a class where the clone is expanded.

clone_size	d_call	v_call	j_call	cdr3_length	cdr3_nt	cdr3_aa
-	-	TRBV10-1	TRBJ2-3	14	TGCGCCACCAGTGAACGGGGGGCAGGAGATACGCTGTATTTT	CATSERGAGDTLYF
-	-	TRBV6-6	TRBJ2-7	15	TGTGCCAGCAGTCGCCAGACATGGGGAGACTACGAGTGGTACTTC	CASSRQTWGDYEWYF
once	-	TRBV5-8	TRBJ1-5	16	TGTGCCAGCAGGTTGATTGCTGGGAGGGAAAATCAGCCCCAGCATTTT	CASRLIAGRENQPQHF
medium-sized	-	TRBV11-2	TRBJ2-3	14	TGTGCCAGCAGCTTAAATCCGGGGTCAGATACGCAGTATTTT	CASSLNPGSDTQYF
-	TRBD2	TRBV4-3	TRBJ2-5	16	TGCACCAGCAGCCAAGATAGCGGACTAGCGGGAGAGACCCAGTACTTC	CTSSQDSGLAGETQYF
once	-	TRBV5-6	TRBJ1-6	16	TGTGCCAGTAGCTTGGGGACAAGGGGCAGGTATTCACCCCTCCACTTT	CASSLGTRGRYSPLHF
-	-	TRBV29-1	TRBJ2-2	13	TGCAGTGTTGAAGGACAAAGAACCCGGGAGCTGTTTTTT	CSVEGQRTRELFF
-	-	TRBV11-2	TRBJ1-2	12	TGTGCCAGCAGCTTAGGTTCTGGAGCCTACAGCTTC	CASSLGSGAYSF
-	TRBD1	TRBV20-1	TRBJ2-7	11	TGCAGTGCCGAGGACAGGATAGGGCAGTACTTC	CSAEDRIGQYF
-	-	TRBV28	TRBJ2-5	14	TGTGCCAGCAACCCACCGGGAGAGAGGGAGACCCACTACTTC	CASNPPGERETHYF
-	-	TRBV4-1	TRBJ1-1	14	TGCGCCAGCAGCCATGGGTACAGGAACACTGAAGCTTTCTTC	CASSHGYRNTEAFF
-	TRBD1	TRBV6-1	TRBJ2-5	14	TGTACCAGCAGTACGGGACAGTGGTGTGAGACCCAGTACTTC	CTSSTGQWCETQYF
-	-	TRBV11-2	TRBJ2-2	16	TGTGCCAGCAGCTTAGTATTGGAGGCGCACGCCGGGGAGCTATTTTTT	CASSLVLEAHAGELFF
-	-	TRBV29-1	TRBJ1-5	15	TGTAGCGTTGCTAAGAACCCAGGGCCTAATCAGCCCCAGCATTTT	CSVAKNPGPNQPQHF
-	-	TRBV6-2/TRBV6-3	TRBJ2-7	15	TGTGCCAGCAGTTACTCCGACAGGAGGATCTACGAGCAGTACTTC	CASSYSDRRIYEQYF
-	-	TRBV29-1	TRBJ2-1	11	TGCAACGTCGGCAAGGGGAATGAGCAGTTCTTC	CNVGKGNEQFF
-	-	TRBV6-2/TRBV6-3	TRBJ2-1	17	TGTGCCAGCAGCCCGACTATCGGGACGGTCGCAAACGATGAGCAGTTCTTC	CASSPTIGTVANDEQFF
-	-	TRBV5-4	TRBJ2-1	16	TGTGCCAGCAACCAGGGGAGGCGGGCTTCGAACAATGAGCAGTTCTTC	CASNQGRRASNNEQFF
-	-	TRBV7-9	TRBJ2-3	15	TGTGCCAGCAGCTTAGCGGAGGGGGGGACAGATACGCAGTATTTT	CASSLAEGGTDTQYF
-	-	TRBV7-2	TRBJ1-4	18	TGTGCCAGCAGCTTAGCGCTAACAGGGCTGAGGATTAATGAAAAACTGTTTTTT	CASSLALTGLRINEKLFF
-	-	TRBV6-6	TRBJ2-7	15	TGTGTCCGCAGTCGCCAGACATGGGGAGACTACGAGCAGTACTTC	CVRSRQTWGDYEQYF
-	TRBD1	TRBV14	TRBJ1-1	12	TGTGACAGCAGCCGGGACAGGACGGAAGCTTTCTTT	CDSSRDRTEAFF
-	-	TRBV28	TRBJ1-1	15	TGTGCCAGCAGTTTATCGCCCCCTACCTACTCTGAAGCTTTCTTT	CASSLSPPTYSEAFF
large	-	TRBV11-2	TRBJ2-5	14	TGTGCCAGCAGTCCACAGGGCGGTCAAGAGACCCAGTACTTC	CASSPQGGQETQYF
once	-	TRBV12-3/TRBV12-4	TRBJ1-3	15	TGTGGCAGCAACCCGGGACGGTACTCTGGAAACACCATATATTTT	CGSNPGRYSGNTIYF
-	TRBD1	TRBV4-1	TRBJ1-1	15	TGCGGCAACAGCCATGGACAGGGGGCGAAGGCTGAAGCTTTCTTT	CGNSHGQGAKAEAFF
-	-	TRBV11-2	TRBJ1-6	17	TGTGCCAGCGCTGACTTTGCGAACAGTGGGCCGAGCTCTCCCCTCCACTTT	CASADFANSGPSSPLHF
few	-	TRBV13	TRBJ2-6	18	TGTGCCAGCAGCTCCCGAACAGGGATAGTATCTGGGGCCAACGTCCTGACTTTC	CASSSRTGIVSGANVLTF
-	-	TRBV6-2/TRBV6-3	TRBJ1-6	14	TGTGCCAGTGGGGCTGGGAGCGGCAACTTACCCCTCCACTTT	CASGAGSGNLPLHF
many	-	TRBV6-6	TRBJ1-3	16	TGTGCCAGCAGTCCTACTCGGACATTGAGAGGAAACACCATATATTTT	CASSPTRTLRGNTIYF
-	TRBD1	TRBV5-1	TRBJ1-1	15	TGCGCCAGTTGGGCGGTAAGGGGGCCGAACACTGAAGCTTTCTTT	CASWAVRGPNTEAFF
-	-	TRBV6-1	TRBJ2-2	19	TGTGCCAGCAGTATTTTTATGGGCCTCAAATTACTGAACACCGGGGAGCTGTTTTTT	CASSIFMGLKLLNTGELFF
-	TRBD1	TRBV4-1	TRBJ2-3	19	TGCGCCAGCAACCAGAAAGCCCTCGGACAGGGGCTAAGCACAGATACGCAGTTTTTT	CASNQKALGQGLSTDTQFF
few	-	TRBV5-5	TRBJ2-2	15	TGTGCCAGCAACAAGGAGGCGGACAACACCGGGGAGCTGTTTTTT	CASNKEADNTGELFF
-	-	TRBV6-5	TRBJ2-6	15	TGTGCCAGTAGCATGATGTACTCTGGGGCCAACGTCCTGACTTTC	CASSMMYSGANVLTF
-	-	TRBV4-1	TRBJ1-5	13	TGCGCAAGCAGCCAATATCAGGGTCAGCCCCAGCATTTT	CASSQYQGQPQHF
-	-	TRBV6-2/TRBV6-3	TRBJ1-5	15	TGTGCCAGCAGTTACAGTTCGGGGAAATATCAGCCCCAGCATTTT	CASSYSSGKYQPQHF
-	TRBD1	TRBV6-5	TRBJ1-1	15	TGTGCCGGCAGGGACACAGGGGGGGTGAACACTGAAGCTTCCTTT	CAGRDTGGVNTEASF
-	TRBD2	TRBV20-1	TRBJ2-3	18	TGCAGTCCTAGAGATCCGACCGGGACTAGCGGGATCACAGATACGCAGTATTTT	CSPRDPTGTSGITDTQYF
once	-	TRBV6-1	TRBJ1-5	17	TGTGCCAGCAGTCGGGCCCGAGAAAGAACCCCTCAACAGCCCCAGCATTTT	CASSRARERTPQQPQHF
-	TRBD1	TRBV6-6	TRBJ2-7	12	TGTCCCAGCTCGGACAGGGGGTACGAGCAGTATTTC	CPSSDRGYEQYF
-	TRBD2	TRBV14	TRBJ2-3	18	TGTGCCAGCAGCCAACCCCCGGGACTAGCGTGGAGGATTGATACGCAGTATTTT	CASSQPPGLAWRIDTQYF
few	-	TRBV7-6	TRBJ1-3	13	TGTGCCAGCAGCCCACTATCTGGAAACACCATATATTTT	CASSPLSGNTIYF
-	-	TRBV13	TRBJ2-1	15	TGTGCCAGCAGCCCTCGAGGTAGGGGGAGAACTGAGCAGTTCTTC	CASSPRGRGRTEQFF
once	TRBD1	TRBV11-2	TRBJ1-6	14	TGTACCAAGAGCTCCAGGGGGGAAAATTCACCCCTCCACTTT	CTKSSRGENSPLHF
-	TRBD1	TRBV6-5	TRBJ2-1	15	TGTGCCAGCAGGAGACTCGGGACAGTTCCCAATGAGCAACTCTTC	CASRRLGTVPNEQLF
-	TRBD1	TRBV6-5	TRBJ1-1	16	TGTGAAAGCAGTTACTCGGTCGGGACAGCGAACACTGAAGCTTTCTTT	CESSYSVGTANTEAFF
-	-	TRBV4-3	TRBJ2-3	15	TGCGCCAGCAGTCAAGAAGGGAGAAGCACAGATACGGAGTATTTT	CASSQEGRSTDTEYF
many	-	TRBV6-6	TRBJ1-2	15	TGTGCCAGCAGTTATCTGGGAGGGATAAACTATGGCTACACCTTC	CASSYLGGINYGYTF
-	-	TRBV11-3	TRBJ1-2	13	TGTGCCAGTAGCCCCCAGGGGAACTATGGCTACATCTTC	CASSPQGNYGYIF
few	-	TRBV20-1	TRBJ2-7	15	TGCAGTGCTAGAGATATAGGGTCAGATGGCCACGAGCAGTACTTC	CSARDIGSDGHEQYF
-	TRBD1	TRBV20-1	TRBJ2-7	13	TGCAGTGCTAGGGCGGACAGGGGGGGCGAGCAGTACTTC	CSARADRGGEQYF
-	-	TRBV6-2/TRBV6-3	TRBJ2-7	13	TGTGCCAGACCACGCGCGACAGTCTACGAGCAGCACTTC	CARPRATVYEQHF
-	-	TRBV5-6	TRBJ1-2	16	TGTGCCAGCAGCACTGTCGGGGGCAGGAGGGACTATGGCTACACCTTC	CASSTVGGRRDYGYTF
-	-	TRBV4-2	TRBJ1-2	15	TGTGCCAGCGGCAAGGACGGGACCTCTAACTATGGCAACACCTTC	CASGKDGTSNYGNTF
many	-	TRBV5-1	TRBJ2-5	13	TGCGCCAGCAGCTGGTCGGGAGAAGAGACCCAGTACTTC	CASSWSGEETQYF
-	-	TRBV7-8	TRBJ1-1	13	TGTGCCAGCAGCTGGACGGAGAACACTGAAGCTATCTTT	CASSWTENTEAIF
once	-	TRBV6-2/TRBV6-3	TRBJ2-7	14	TGTTCCAGCAGCAGAGGACGGGGACCTCACGAGCAGTACTTC	CSSSRGRGPHEQYF
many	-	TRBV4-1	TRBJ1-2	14	TGCGCCAGCAGCCAGGCAGCGGCTAACTATGGCTACACCTTC	CASSQAAANYGYTF
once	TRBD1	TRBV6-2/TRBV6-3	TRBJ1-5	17	TGTGCCAGCAATCTAACCCGGACAGGGGCGAGGGATAAGCCCCAGCATTTT	CASNLTRTGARDKPQHF